The next 16 T cell receptor beta chains were all read from a single sample in a study of blood T cell repertoires in COVID-19. TCRdb keeps only in-frame clones here, not all; method: immunoSEQ multiplex PCR. Altogether 160,000 or so clones are present, 70% to 80% being singletons, with the ten largest covering more than 6.5%. Sequenced input: peripheral blood. The receptors here all came from a woman aged 55 to 70 with COVID-19, enrolled during active disease.

CDR3: CANPWGKGNSSYEQYV. CDR3 in DNA: TGTGCCAACCCCTGGGGAAAGGGGAACAGCTCCTACGAGCAGTACGTC. The chain combines TRBV11-2 with TRBJ2-7; possibly TRBD1 for D (5 bases). The germline V and J ends were trimmed by 10 bases and 0 bases, with 22 bases remaining between them. The CDR3 contains 16 residues. The V gene's germline CDR1 is SGHAT and CDR2 FQNNGV.

By proportion, this clone is medium-sized. V and J are TRBV7-3 and TRBJ2-5; D might be TRBD1 (7 bases). CDR1 and CDR2 from the germline V gene are SGHTA and FQGTGA. The CDR3 consists of 14 residues. The V end lost 5 bases, the J end lost 5 bases, and 15 bases lay between the germline ends. The CDR3 DNA is TGTGCCAGCAGCCCGGAGGGGGGACAGGAGACCCAGTACTTC. It encodes CASSPEGGQETQYF.

This clone appeared a single time. The genes are TRBV23-1 and TRBJ2-3; the match to TRBD2 covers 10 bases. TRBV23-1 is classed as an ORF, of uncertain function. J was trimmed by 6 bases and V by 0 bases; bases with no gene match: 12. The CDR3 has 18 residues. Written as DNA, the CDR3 is TGCGCCAGCAGTCAATCTGGCCCCCAGCGGGAGGGCCGGGATACGCAGTATTTT. This codes for CASSQSGPQREGRDTQYF.

Concerning this clone: The junction differs from germline at one of its ends, possibly a read error. V usage is TRBV7-3 and J usage is TRBJ1-6, with 7 bases fitting TRBD1. The CDR3 consists of 11 residues. Per the germline V gene, CDR1 is SGHTA and CDR2 is FQGTGA. The CDR3 spells CASSLVDRADF. DNA for the CDR3: TGTGCCAGCAGCTTAGTAGACAGGGCGGACTTT.

This clone was counted a few times. V and J are TRBV29-1 and TRBJ2-7, with TRBD1 identical over 9 bases. Trimming cost V 5 bases and J 2 bases; bases outside gene matches: 10. The V gene's germline CDR1 is SQVTM and CDR2 ANQGSEA. This CDR3 contains 15 residues. In DNA, the CDR3 is TGCAGCGTTCGTCCCGGGACAGGGTACCCCTACGAGCAGTACTTC. It codes for CSVRPGTGYPYEQYF.

The chain is built from TRBV5-8 and TRBJ2-3; 8 nucleotides line up with TRBD1. Germline CDR1 is SGHTS and CDR2 is YDEGEE. V shed 2 bases, J shed 6 bases, and the junction held 5 bases outside the gene matches. This CDR3 spans 14 amino acids. The CDR3 is CASSLQGERDTQYF. CDR3 bases: TGTGCCAGCAGCTTACAGGGGGAGAGGGATACGCAGTATTTT. The whole variable domain, filled in from reference TRBV5-8 and TRBJ2-3, reads EAGVTQSPTHLIKTRGQQATLRCSPISGHTSVYWYQQALGLGLQFLLWYDEGEERNRGNFPPRFSGRQFPNYSSELNVNALELEDSALYLCASSLQGERDTQYFGPGTRLTVL.

The CDR3: CATSDPSSAGGRSYNEQFF. As DNA, the CDR3 is TGTGCCACCAGTGATCCCTCGTCAGCGGGAGGGAGGTCCTACAATGAGCAGTTCTTC. The rearrangement links TRBV24-1 to TRBJ2-1; TRBD2 agrees at 10 bases. The CDR3 consists of 19 residues. In germline, CDR1 is KGHDR, CDR2 SFDVKD. V dropped 3 bases and J dropped 1; count of bases not matched to a gene: 11.

This clone showed up many times. The V and J genes are TRBV9 and TRBJ2-1, with 9 bases aligning to TRBD2. The CDR3 is made up of 15 amino acids. J gave up 7 bases and V 3 bases, and 8 bases lay outside the gene matches. Germline V gives CDR1 SGDLS, CDR2 YYNGEE. The CDR3 bases are TGTGCCAGCAGCGCCCCCGGGACTAGCTGGAATGAGCAGTTCTTC. As protein: CASSAPGTSWNEQFF. Together with reference TRBV9 and TRBJ2-1, the CDR3 gives the full variable domain: DSGVTQTPKHLITATGQRVTLRCSPRSGDLSVYWYQQSLDQGLQFLIQYYNGEERAKGNILERFSAQQFPDLHSELNLSSLELGDSALYFCASSAPGTSWNEQFFGPGTRLTVL.

This chain connects TRBV11-3 to TRBJ2-1, with 10 bases matching TRBD2. The J segment lost 8 bases and the V segment lost 2 bases, leaving 3 bases of the junction unmatched. The CDR3 contains 14 residues. Germline lookup yields CDR1 SGHNT and CDR2 YENEEA. The CDR3 nucleotides are TGTGCCAGCAGCTTAAGCGGGAGGGAGCATGAGCAGTTCTTC. Translated, it gives CASSLSGREHEQFF.

This clone appeared a single time. The rearrangement joins TRBV6-2 or TRBV6-3 to TRBJ2-7; weak D call: TRBD2 (7 bases). The germline V and J ends were trimmed by 5 bases and 3 bases, with 11 bases remaining between them. CDR1 and CDR2 from the germline V gene are MNHEY and SVGEGT. CDR3 length: 13 amino acids. CDR3 loop: CASSLGGGYEQYF. In DNA, the CDR3 is TGTGCCAGCAGTCTGGGAGGGGGCTACGAGCAGTACTTC.

This clone was picked up one time. The V gene is TRBV30, the J gene TRBJ2-7; a possible D gene is TRBD2 (7 bases). The CDR3 loop spans 19 amino acids. CDR1 is GTSNPN and CDR2 is SVGIG in the germline V gene (reference sequence). V shed 0 bases and J shed 3 bases, with 27 bases lying between them. The CDR3 loop is CAWSVSIGGGAGLVYEQYF. The CDR3 DNA is TGTGCCTGGAGTGTATCCATTGGGGGCGGGGCCGGACTAGTCTACGAGCAGTACTTC. Full variable domain (missing parts from reference TRBV30 and TRBJ2-7): SQTIHQWPATLVQPVGSPLSLECTVEGTSNPNLYWYRQAAGRGLQLLFYSVGIGQISSEVPQNLSASRPQDRQFILSSKKLLLSDSGFYLCAWSVSIGGGAGLVYEQYFGPGTRLTVT.

This clone was counted a few times. The genes are TRBV4-1 and TRBJ2-2, with D possibly being TRBD2 (6 bases). V was trimmed by 10 bases and J by 5 bases, leaving 17 bases between them. Germline loops: CDR1 MGHRA, CDR2 YSYEKL. This CDR3 comprises 14 residues. The CDR3 is CATSRAGRTGELFF. For the CDR3, the DNA is TGCGCCACCTCAAGGGCGGGGAGGACCGGGGAGCTGTTTTTT.

The V call is TRBV7-8, the J call TRBJ1-6; D unresolved. Germline V gene lookup returns CDR1 SGHVS and CDR2 FQNEAQ. The V end was cut by 4 bases, the J end by 6 bases, with 7 bases between. The CDR3 runs to 13 residues. DNA for the CDR3: TGTGCCAGCAGCTACAATTTTAATTCACCCCTCCACTTT. This encodes CASSYNFNSPLHF.

This clone was observed at least ten times. The chain combines TRBV27 with TRBJ2-3; tentative D call: TRBD2 (6 bases). Germline V gene lookup returns CDR1 MNHEY and CDR2 SMNVEV (reference sequence). The CDR3 covers 15 residues. The V and J ends lost 3 bases and 0 bases respectively, with 10 bases between them. CDR3 DNA: TGTGCCAGCAGTTTGGAGGGCCTCAGCACAGATACGCAGTATTTT. This translates into CASSLEGLSTDTQYF.

The chain has TRBV7-2 and TRBJ2-1; TRBD1 agrees at 12 bases. The ends lost 5 bases at V and 8 bases at J; junction bases unmatched: 4. Germline V CDR1 and CDR2: SGHTA, FQGNSA. The CDR3 extends over 14 amino acids. CDR3 sequence: CASSRDRGQYEQFF. CDR3 sequence (DNA): TGTGCCAGCAGCCGGGACAGGGGGCAGTATGAGCAGTTCTTC.

The gene calls are TRBV6-5 and TRBJ2-1; possible D gene TRBD1, 5 bases. CDR1 and CDR2 from the germline V gene are MNHEY and SVGAGI. The V end was cut by 6 bases, the J end by 2 bases, with 14 bases between. This CDR3 region has 15 residues. CDR3 in DNA: TGTGCCAGCAGCGGCGACAGATTCACCTACAATGAGCAGTTCTTC. This codes for CASSGDRFTYNEQFF.